The 24 T cell receptor beta chains listed next were all sequenced from one sample in a study of T-cell reconstitution after alpha-beta-depleted transplantation in children (dated by TCRdb to between 2015 and 2016). Library preparation used PCR. Sequencing used an Illumina HiSeq 2500. TCR libraries were prepared with molecular barcoding, using unique molecular identifiers to normalize TCRbeta repertoire quantification. TCRdb took the public reads, trimmed them with fastp at Q25, ran MiXCR for clone calling and kept in-frame beta chains. Each entry merges the rows of one CDR3 protein and shows their most common DNA and genes. The sample table contains around 480,000 distinct CDR3 sequences; only one count was recorded for around a third of them. 2% to 3% of the sample belongs to the ten largest clones. Sequences were derived from PBMCs from the stem cell graft donor, sampled from the stem cell graft. Receptors were obtained from a human donor who donated a stem cell graft to a child with aplastic anemia.

The gene calls are TRBV5-1 and TRBJ1-1; 7 positions match TRBD1. V gave up 3 bases and J gave up 3 bases; unmatched junction bases: 5. CDR3 length equals 14 residues. Germline V gene data show CDR1 as SGHRS and CDR2 as YFSETQ. CDR3 sequence: CASSSGQDYTEAFF. In DNA form, the CDR3 reads TGCGCCAGCAGCTCCGGACAGGATTACACTGAAGCTTTCTTT.

The table lists this clonotype with a few counts. The chain has TRBV30 and TRBJ2-3, with TRBD2 identical over 7 bases. The CDR3 length is 16 residues. Germline trimming cut 1 base from V and 2 bases from J; bases unmatched to any gene: 9. Germline CDR1 and CDR2: GTSNPN and SVGIG (reference sequence). The CDR3 is CAWSGGTKPVTDTQYF. CDR3 sequence (DNA): TGTGCCTGGAGTGGAGGGACTAAACCAGTCACAGATACGCAGTATTTT.

V gene TRBV29-1 combines with J gene TRBJ2-1; 12 bases line up with TRBD2. Germline loops: CDR1 SQVTM, CDR2 ANQGSEA. The CDR3 totals 16 residues. The V gene end was trimmed by 4 bases and the J gene end by 7 bases; junction bases not matched to a gene: 11. The CDR3 bases are TGCAGCGTTGGAGTACTAGCGGGAGGACGTAGGAATGAGCAGTTCTTC. Residues: CSVGVLAGGRRNEQFF.

The chain combines TRBV29-1 with TRBJ2-7, with TRBD1 matching over 9 bases. This CDR3 has 14 amino acids. Per the germline V gene, CDR1 is SQVTM and CDR2 is ANQGSEA. The CDR3 here is CSVATGTGPYAQYV. The CDR3 coding sequence is TGCAGCGTTGCTACCGGGACAGGGCCCTACGCGCAGTACGTC.

The V and J genes are TRBV5-8 and TRBJ1-1; D remains ambiguous. Per germline, CDR1 SGHTS and CDR2 YDEGEE. V lost 5 bases and J 1 base, leaving 6 bases between the germline ends. This CDR3 is built from 12 residues. DNA for the CDR3: TGTGCCAGCAGGCGGAGGAACACTGAAGCTTTCTTT. Amino acid sequence: CASRRRNTEAFF.

The gene calls are TRBV7-9 and TRBJ2-7; 8 bases fit TRBD1. The trim removed 4 bases at V and 5 bases at J, leaving 4 bases unmatched. Germline V gene data show CDR1 as SEHNR and CDR2 as FQNEAQ (reference sequence). The CDR3 is 13 amino acids. The DNA of the CDR3 is TGTGCCAGCAGCTGGGCAGGGGGCGACGAGCAGTACTTC. Residues: CASSWAGGDEQYF.

This clonotype was seen a few times. This chain connects TRBV14 to TRBJ1-2, with D possibly matching TRBD1 (5 bases). Germline CDR1 and CDR2: SGHDN and FVKESK. CDR3 length equals 16 residues. V was shortened by 1 base and J by 6 bases, with 18 bases between the two germline ends. The CDR3, as DNA: TGTGCCAGCAGCCAAGGGAACCGTGGAGGGGCTCATGGCTACACCTTC. The encoded protein is CASSQGNRGGAHGYTF.

The chain carries TRBV12-3 or TRBV12-4 and TRBJ1-1, with TRBD1 matching over 7 bases. V dropped 5 bases and J dropped 5; count of bases not matched to a gene: 11. CDR3 length: 15 residues. CDR3 nucleotides: TGTGCCAGCAGTCGAACGACAGGGAGGGGTACTGAAGCTTTCTTT. Amino acids: CASSRTTGRGTEAFF.

Only a few counts were recorded for this clonotype. CDR3 bases: TGCAGTGCTAGAGATCCTAGCGGGAGTCCCTTTACGCAGTATTTT. Its translation is CSARDPSGSPFTQYF. The chain is built from TRBV20-1 and TRBJ2-3; 10 bases agree with TRBD2. The CDR3 has 15 amino acids. Germline assignment: CDR1 DFQATT and CDR2 SNEGSKA (reference sequence). Trimming removed 0 bases from V and 8 bases from J; junction bases left unmatched: 8.

This clonotype appeared a few times. This sequence joins TRBV29-1 and TRBJ1-1, with D perhaps TRBD1 (6 bases). Germline loops: CDR1 SQVTM, CDR2 ANQGSEA. Deletions cut 3 bases from V and 6 bases from J, with 23 bases between. The CDR3 length is 16 residues. The CDR3 is CSVDGGGALSWSEAFF. Here the CDR3 DNA reads TGCAGCGTTGATGGCGGGGGCGCTTTGAGTTGGTCTGAAGCTTTCTTT.

The chain joins TRBV7-2 to TRBJ2-5, with a weak D call TRBD1 (6 bases). This CDR3 spans 14 amino acids. Germline V gives CDR1 SGHTA, CDR2 FQGNSA. Deletions cut 4 bases from V and 3 bases from J, with 12 bases between. The CDR3 DNA reads TGTGCCAGCAGCTACCAAACAGGGAAAGAGACCCAGTACTTC. Amino acids: CASSYQTGKETQYF. The full variable domain, in which reference TRBV7-2 and TRBJ2-5 provide the parts outside the CDR3, is GAGVSQSPSNKVTEKGKDVELRCDPISGHTALYWYRQSLGQGLEFLIYFQGNSAPDKSGLPSDRFSAERTGGSVSTLTIQRTQQEDSAVYLCASSYQTGKETQYFGPGTRLLVL.

The V gene is TRBV12-3 or TRBV12-4, the J gene TRBJ1-3; no clear D gene. The CDR3 sequence is 16 residues long. Trimming took off 9 bases at V and 0 bases at J, with 18 bases between the two ends. CDR3: CASWVRLGASGNTIYF. The DNA of the CDR3 is TGTGCCAGTTGGGTAAGGTTAGGCGCCTCTGGAAACACCATATATTTT.

The chain joins TRBV6-2 or TRBV6-3 to TRBJ2-1; D is unclear. Germline V gene sequence: CDR1 MNHEY, CDR2 SVGEGT. The CDR3 contains 15 residues. The V end lost 8 bases, the J end lost 8 bases, and 22 bases lay between the germline ends. CDR3 DNA: TGTGCCAGCCGACCAATCCATGACGGGTGGTATGAGCAGTTCTTC. It codes for CASRPIHDGWYEQFF.

This rearrangement joins TRBV2 to TRBJ1-3; D ambiguous. Germline CDR1 is SNHLY and CDR2 is FYNNEI. The CDR3 spans 14 residues. The germline V and J ends were trimmed by 7 bases and 4 bases, with 14 bases remaining between them. The CDR3 protein is CASTPLRAGNTIYF. The CDR3 nucleotides are TGTGCCAGCACTCCACTGCGAGCGGGAAACACCATATATTTT.

The V and J genes are TRBV12-3 or TRBV12-4 and TRBJ2-3, with 9 bases aligning to TRBD1. V was pared by 5 bases and J by 2 bases, with 5 bases of the junction left unmatched. The CDR3 covers 15 residues. This chain's CDR3 is CASSTGQGTTDTQYF. Written as DNA, the CDR3 is TGTGCCAGCAGTACTGGACAGGGGACCACAGATACGCAGTATTTT.

The chain recombines TRBV7-2 with TRBJ2-5; 12 bases match TRBD2. V dropped 5 bases and J dropped 5; count of bases not matched to a gene: 9. The CDR3 length is 16 residues. Per germline, CDR1 SGHTA and CDR2 FQGNSA. The CDR3: CASSGVLAGGGETQYF. CDR3 coding DNA: TGTGCCAGCAGCGGGGTACTAGCGGGAGGTGGGGAGACCCAGTACTTC. Using reference TRBV7-2 and TRBJ2-5 for the parts outside the CDR3, the full variable domain is GAGVSQSPSNKVTEKGKDVELRCDPISGHTALYWYRQSLGQGLEFLIYFQGNSAPDKSGLPSDRFSAERTGGSVSTLTIQRTQQEDSAVYLCASSGVLAGGGETQYFGPGTRLLVL.

J is TRBJ2-5 and V is TRBV5-6, with D hard to call. CDR1 and CDR2 from the germline V gene are SGHDT and YYEEEE. The CDR3 has 14 residues. V lost 0 bases, J lost 1 base, and 7 bases lay in between. The CDR3 DNA is TGTGCCAGCAGCTTGGCCAGCGTCCAAGAGACCCAGTACTTC. This codes for CASSLASVQETQYF.

The V call is TRBV13, the J call TRBJ1-1; TRBD1 matches 8 bases. This CDR3 region has 16 residues. Germline lookup yields CDR1 PRHDT and CDR2 FYEKMQ (reference sequence). With V trimmed by 0 bases and J by 10 bases, 13 bases remained unmatched. The CDR3 bases are TGTGCCAGCAGCTTAGGCCGCGGGGCAGGGGGCAGTGGAGCTTTCTTT. This gives the protein CASSLGRGAGGSGAFF.

The rearrangement links TRBV11-2 to TRBJ2-1, with 13 nucleotides matching TRBD2. Trimming cost V 5 bases and J 2 bases; bases outside gene matches: 9. The germline V gene encodes CDR1 SGHAT and CDR2 FQNNGV. The CDR3 sequence is 18 residues long. This CDR3 reads CASSPGTSGNVAYNEQFF. CDR3 in DNA: TGTGCCAGCAGCCCCGGGACTAGCGGGAACGTCGCCTACAATGAGCAGTTCTTC.

This clonotype was counted between two and nine times. V is TRBV5-4 and J is TRBJ2-3, with D possibly matching TRBD2 (6 bases). V lost 0 bases and J lost 0, with 14 bases in between. Per germline, CDR1 SGHNT and CDR2 YYREEE (reference sequence). There are 17 residues in the CDR3. The chain's CDR3 is CASSLGGRGTSTDTQYF. The CDR3 DNA reads as TGTGCCAGCAGCTTGGGAGGACGCGGGACTAGCACAGATACGCAGTATTTT.

There are a few counts of this clonotype. Here the CDR3 DNA reads TGTGCCAGCAGCTCCGGGACCCTGGAGACCCAGTACTTC. It encodes CASSSGTLETQYF. The chain joins TRBV7-2 to TRBJ2-5; tentatively, D is TRBD1 or TRBD2 (5 bases each). Germline values: CDR1 SGHTA, CDR2 FQGNSA. Deletions cut 4 bases from V and 5 bases from J, with 11 bases between. The CDR3 totals 13 residues.

V gene TRBV5-5 combines with J gene TRBJ2-1; D is uncertain. Germline-derived CDR1 and CDR2 are SGHKS and YYEKEE (reference sequence). With 4 bases removed from V and 1 base from J, the gap between germline ends came to 12 bases. CDR3 length: 15 residues. Here the CDR3 reads CASSREWPSYNEQFF. Here the CDR3 DNA reads TGTGCCAGCAGCCGCGAATGGCCTTCCTACAATGAGCAGTTCTTC. The complete variable domain, with remaining parts taken from reference TRBV5-5 and TRBJ2-1, reads DAGVTQSPTHLIKTRGQQVTLRCSPISGHKSVSWYQQVLGQGPQFIFQYYEKEERGRGNFPDRFSARQFPNYSSELNVNALLLGDSALYLCASSREWPSYNEQFFGPGTRLTVL.

CDR3 DNA: TGTGCCAGCAGCAGCGGGACTCACTCCAATCAGCCCCAGCATTTT. This translates into CASSSGTHSNQPQHF. The V and J genes are TRBV6-1 and TRBJ1-5, with D maybe TRBD1 (5 bases). The CDR3 is 15 residues long. Germline assignment: CDR1 MNHNS and CDR2 SASEGT. Trimming cost V 6 bases and J 3 bases, with 15 bases left between them.

This clonotype appeared a few times. The genes are TRBV20-1 and TRBJ1-4; D possibly corresponds to TRBD1 (5 bases). V dropped 5 bases and J dropped 3 bases, with 19 bases sitting between them. Germline CDR1 DFQATT, CDR2 SNEGSKA (reference sequence). The CDR3 extends over 16 amino acids. The CDR3 coding sequence is TGCAGTGCTTCCTCCGGGGCGAGGGTGGCTAATGAAAAACTGTTTTTT. Translating gives CSASSGARVANEKLFF.